These T cell receptor beta chains were read from a single sample in a study of T cell responses to AZD1222 COVID-19 vaccine. TCRdb keeps only in-frame clones here, not all; method: immunoSEQ multiplex PCR. The table has some 150,000 clones, 90% to 95% seen once; the top ten hold 3.5% to 5%. Specimen: peripheral blood, collected on day 0 of AZD1222 vaccination. These receptors were collected from an adult in good health. The CDR3 runs from the conserved cysteine through the conserved F or W. Each record gives: clone size, D gene, J gene, V gene, CDR3 protein, CDR3 DNA. D genes are given only for firm matches. Not all rows give a size; the values are once, few, many and, for expanded clones, a class.

- - TRBJ2-7 TRBV4-1 CATKGLYEQYF TGCGCCACAAAGGGCTTATACGAGCAGTACTTC
- - TRBJ1-2 TRBV3-1/TRBV3-2 CASSQTTDYYGYTF TGTGCCAGCAGCCAAACGACCGACTACTATGGCTACACCTTC
- - TRBJ2-1 TRBV5-5 CASSLSHNEQFF TGTGCCAGCAGCTTGTCACATAATGAGCAGTTCTTC
- TRBD1 TRBJ1-1 TRBV5-1 CASSLAFGDRVKAFF TGCGCCAGCAGCTTGGCCTTCGGGGACAGGGTTAAAGCTTTCTTT
- - TRBJ1-6 TRBV12-5 CATGAQSPLHF TGTGCTACCGGAGCCCAGTCACCCCTCCACTTT
- TRBD1 TRBJ1-1 TRBV19 CASSMAARQGKRNEAFF TGTGCCAGTAGTATGGCCGCCCGACAGGGAAAACGAAACGAAGCTTTCTTT
- TRBD1 TRBJ1-2 TRBV2 CASSPDRGLGGYTF TGTGCCAGCAGTCCGGACAGGGGGCTGGGTGGCTACACCTTC
- - TRBJ2-2 TRBV10-1 CASSVGTLFTGELFF TGCGCCAGCAGTGTTGGCACTTTGTTCACCGGGGAGCTGTTTTTT
once TRBD1 TRBJ1-5 TRBV2 CASSGGTGVQPQHF TGTGCCAGCAGTGGAGGGACAGGAGTGCAGCCCCAGCATTTT
many - TRBJ1-5 TRBV6-6 CASSYGQISNQPQHF TGTGCCAGCAGTTACGGGCAGATTAGCAATCAGCCCCAGCATTTT
few - TRBJ2-7 TRBV6-5 CASSRTRLERYEQYF TGTGCCAGCAGCCGGACCAGACTAGAACGCTACGAGCAGTACTTC
- - TRBJ1-1 TRBV6-6 CASSSGPRGRDTEAFF TGTGCCAGCAGCTCCGGGCCCAGGGGTCGGGACACTGAAGCTTTCTTT
- TRBD1 TRBJ2-3 TRBV4-1 CASNIHPGQDPAGTDTQYF TGCGCCAGCAACATCCATCCGGGACAGGACCCCGCGGGTACCGATACGCAGTATTTT
- TRBD2 TRBJ2-2 TRBV5-1 CATRLAANTGELFF TGCGCCACTCGACTAGCGGCGAACACCGGGGAGCTGTTTTTT
once TRBD2 TRBJ2-3 TRBV4-2 CASSLSGVGTDTQYF TGTGCCAGCAGCCTTAGCGGGGTGGGCACAGATACGCAGTATTTT
- - TRBJ2-7 TRBV29-1 CSVNRYPSYEQYF TGCAGCGTCAACAGGTACCCCTCCTACGAGCAGTACTTC
- TRBD2 TRBJ2-7 TRBV4-1 CASSQPQTSGSFPYEQYF TGCGCCAGCAGCCAACCCCAGACTAGCGGGAGTTTCCCCTACGAGCAGTACTTC
- TRBD1 TRBJ1-4 TRBV2 CASSEGQGKLFF TGTGCCAGCAGTGAGGGACAGGGTAAACTGTTTTTT
once - TRBJ1-6 TRBV6-1 CASREDSSPLHF TGTGCCAGCAGAGAAGACAGTTCACCCCTCCACTTT
- TRBD1 TRBJ1-5 TRBV4-1 CASSQVFGTGNQPQHF TGCGCCAGCAGCCAAGTATTCGGGACAGGGAATCAGCCCCAGCATTTT